Each of the 22 T cell receptor beta chains below was sequenced from the same sample in a study of T cell responses to AZD1222 COVID-19 vaccine. Profiled with immunoSEQ multiplex PCR; TCRdb holds only in-frame clones, not every one. The data show under 150,000 clones, 80% to 90% seen once. The input for sequencing was peripheral blood, taken on day 0 of AZD1222 vaccination. These receptors all stem from an adult in good health.

The chain carries TRBV7-8 and TRBJ2-5; 10 bases match TRBD2. V lost 5 bases to trimming and J lost 1 base; unmatched junction nucleotides: 13. The CDR3 consists of 18 residues. CDR1 and CDR2 (germline): SGHVS, FQNEAQ. In DNA, the CDR3 is TGTGCCAGCAGCCCCAAACGGACTAGCGGACCAGGCCAAGAGACCCAGTACTTC. It codes for CASSPKRTSGPGQETQYF.

This clone was found once. This sequence joins TRBV4-2 and TRBJ2-7, with no clear D. In germline, CDR1 is LGHNA, CDR2 YNFKEQ. The V end was cut by 1 base, the J end by 3 bases, with 13 bases between. This CDR3 is 15 amino acids long. The DNA for the CDR3 is TGTGCCAGCAGCCAAGGCAGCACCCACTACTACGAGCAGTACTTC. Residues: CASSQGSTHYYEQYF.

V gene TRBV28 combines with J gene TRBJ2-3; 7 bases match TRBD1. The CDR3 totals 14 residues. V lost 2 bases to trimming and J lost 6 bases; unmatched junction nucleotides: 5. Germline V lookup: CDR1 MDHEN, CDR2 SYDVKM. The CDR3 sequence is CASSLPGGTDTQYF. The CDR3 bases are TGTGCCAGCAGTTTACCAGGGGGTACGGATACGCAGTATTTT.

This clone occurred once. V and J are TRBV5-1 and TRBJ2-3, with TRBD1 matching over 9 bases. Trimming took 6 bases from V and 5 from J; bases not matched to a gene: 7. Germline CDR1 and CDR2: SGHRS and YFSETQ. This CDR3 comprises 14 residues. The CDR3 nucleotides read TGCGCCAGCAAGGAACAGGGGGCGGAAGATACGCAGTATTTT. It codes for CASKEQGAEDTQYF.

The chain joins TRBV6-5 to TRBJ2-3, with 8 nucleotides matching TRBD1. The junction had 1 base not matched to a gene; V was cut back by 5 bases and J by 6 bases. CDR3 length equals 12 residues. CDR1 and CDR2 (germline): MNHEY, SVGAGI. This chain's CDR3 is CASSHRGDTQYF. The CDR3 DNA reads TGTGCCAGCAGTCACAGGGGGGATACGCAGTATTTT.

This clone was detected only once. The chain uses TRBV4-1 and TRBJ1-4, with 8 bases identical to TRBD1. With 1 base clipped from V and 5 bases from J, the junction kept 3 bases outside the gene matches. There are 15 residues in the CDR3. From germline, CDR1 is MGHRA and CDR2 YSYEKL. CDR3 protein: CASSQGWDRNEKLFF. CDR3 in DNA: TGCGCCAGCAGCCAAGGCTGGGACAGGAATGAAAAACTGTTTTTT.

The chain uses TRBV28 and TRBJ1-6; D is unresolved. V was pared by 5 bases and J by 9 bases, with 14 bases between. Germline V CDR1 and CDR2: MDHEN, SYDVKM. The CDR3 runs to 14 residues. This chain's CDR3 is CASSPALRSSPLHF. CDR3 DNA sequence: TGTGCCAGCAGTCCGGCCCTGCGAAGTTCACCCCTCCACTTT.

This chain links TRBV19 with TRBJ1-2; the D is unclear. CDR3 length equals 13 residues. The V gene lost 6 bases and the J gene lost 2 bases, with 10 bases spanning the gap. CDR1 is LNHDA and CDR2 is SQIVND in the germline V gene (reference sequence). This CDR3 is CASSRTENYGYTF. The DNA for the CDR3 is TGTGCCAGTAGCAGGACGGAGAACTATGGCTACACCTTC. The full variable domain, completed using reference TRBV19 and TRBJ1-2, is DGGITQSPKYLFRKEGQNVTLSCEQNLNHDAMYWYRQDPGQGLRLIYYSQIVNDFQKGDIAEGYSVSREKKESFPLTVTSAQKNPTAFYLCASSRTENYGYTFGSGTRLTVV.

The chain uses TRBV27 and TRBJ1-5; TRBD1 is a possible D gene (5 bases). The CDR3 runs to 16 residues. The germline CDR1 and CDR2 sequences are MNHEY and SMNVEV (reference sequence). Trimming cost V 2 bases and J 0 bases, with 11 bases left between them. The CDR3 bases are TGTGCCAGCAGTTTAGGGCAGGGCCTTAGCAATCAGCCCCAGCATTTT. It codes for CASSLGQGLSNQPQHF.

This chain links TRBV7-8 with TRBJ1-1; D is undetermined. Germline assignment: CDR1 SGHVS and CDR2 FQNEAQ. V lost 5 bases and J 3 bases, leaving 7 bases between the germline ends. This CDR3 comprises 12 residues. In DNA, the CDR3 is TGTGCCAGCAGCCGTGGACACACTGAAGCTTTCTTT. Amino acid sequence: CASSRGHTEAFF. Full variable domain (remainder filled in from reference TRBV7-8 and TRBJ1-1): GAGVSQSPRYKVAKRGQDVALRCDPISGHVSLFWYQQALGQGPEFLTYFQNEAQLDKSGLPSDRFFAERPEGSVSTLKIQRTQQEDSAVYLCASSRGHTEAFFGQGTRLTVV.

The chain recombines TRBV5-1 with TRBJ1-1; 8 positions agree with TRBD1. The length of the CDR3 is 14 residues. Germline CDR1 SGHRS, CDR2 YFSETQ. V shed 3 bases and J 1 base; nucleotides not matched to a gene: 2. For the CDR3, the DNA is TGCGCCAGCAGCTGGACAGGGACGAACACTGAAGCTTTCTTT. As protein: CASSWTGTNTEAFF.

The chain carries TRBV3-1 (or the pseudogene TRBV3-2) and TRBJ2-1; D might be TRBD1 (6 bases). This CDR3 contains 14 residues. Germline V gives CDR1 LGHDT, CDR2 YNNKEL (reference sequence). V gave up 4 bases and J gave up 4 bases, with 11 bases separating them. In DNA form, the CDR3 reads TGTGCCAGCAGCCGGGGGCTCACTTACAATGAGCAGTTCTTC. Translation: CASSRGLTYNEQFF.

This chain joins TRBV6-5 and TRBJ1-2, with D hard to call. The V and J ends lost 7 bases and 0 bases respectively, with 3 bases between them. Germline CDR1 reads MNHEY; CDR2 reads SVGAGI. The CDR3 loop spans 11 amino acids. The CDR3 loop reads CASNANYGYTF. The CDR3 DNA is TGTGCCAGCAATGCTAACTATGGCTACACCTTC.

The rearrangement links TRBV5-4 to TRBJ1-4; perhaps TRBD1 as D (6 bases). This CDR3 comprises 13 residues. Germline V lookup: CDR1 SGHNT, CDR2 YYREEE (reference sequence). The V end was cut by 2 bases, the J end by 8 bases, with 10 bases between. The CDR3, as DNA: TGTGCCAGCAGCTTAGGGGGGGAGGAAAAACTGTTTTTT. This codes for CASSLGGEEKLFF.

The rearrangement links TRBV27 to TRBJ1-1, with 11 bases that match TRBD1. The V and J ends lost 5 bases and 1 base, in that order; junction bases with no gene match: 3. The CDR3 length is 15 residues. Germline V gene data show CDR1 as MNHEY and CDR2 as SMNVEV (reference sequence). In nucleotides, the CDR3 is TGTGCCAGCAGTCGGACAGGGGGCAGGAACACTGAAGCTTTCTTT. Protein product: CASSRTGGRNTEAFF.

V and J are TRBV7-2 and TRBJ2-7; D is undetermined. Germline-derived CDR1 and CDR2 are SGHTA and FQGNSA. CDR3 size: 13 residues. Trimming cost V 2 bases and J 1 base, with 6 bases left between them. The CDR3 is CASSLFRSYEQYF. CDR3 coding DNA: TGTGCCAGCAGCTTATTCCGATCCTACGAGCAGTACTTC.

The gene calls are TRBV5-1 and TRBJ2-2, with D perhaps given as TRBD1 or TRBD2 (5 bases each). Trimming took off 5 bases at V and 1 base at J, with 9 bases between the two ends. Germline V gene lookup returns CDR1 SGHRS and CDR2 YFSETQ. The CDR3 spans 14 residues. CDR3 nucleotide sequence: TGCGCCAGCAGAGGGGACGAGAACACCGGGGAGCTGTTTTTT. Protein product: CASRGDENTGELFF.

The chain combines TRBV5-1 with TRBJ2-1; 13 bases are a match to TRBD2. In germline, CDR1 is SGHRS, CDR2 YFSETQ. J was trimmed by 9 bases and V by 2 bases; bases with no gene match: 2. The CDR3 is 14 amino acids. CDR3 sequence (DNA): TGCGCCAGCAGCTTACTAGCGGGGGGGCTTGAGCAGTTCTTC. This translates into CASSLLAGGLEQFF.

The chain joins TRBV7-6 to TRBJ1-1; D may be TRBD1 (6 bases). Germline loops: CDR1 SGHVS, CDR2 FNYEAQ. The V end lost 0 bases, the J end lost 3 bases, and 11 bases lay between the germline ends. This CDR3 region has 15 residues. CDR3 sequence (DNA): TGTGCCAGCAGCTTAGCGTTGGCAGGGGACACTGAAGCTTTCTTT. As protein: CASSLALAGDTEAFF.

The V call is TRBV7-8, the J call TRBJ2-7; no reliable D call. The CDR3 is 11 amino acids. Germline CDR1 SGHVS, CDR2 FQNEAQ. Trimming stripped 2 bases from V and 7 bases from J, with 6 bases between. In DNA, the CDR3 is TGTGCCAGCAGCTTAACGCGAGAGCAGTACTTC. This encodes CASSLTREQYF.

The chain is built from TRBV7-6 and TRBJ1-2; D gene uncertain. V lost 2 bases and J lost 4, with 8 bases in between. Germline CDR1 reads SGHVS; CDR2 reads FNYEAQ. The CDR3 has 13 amino acids. The CDR3 loop is CASSLTHPYGYTF. DNA of the CDR3: TGTGCCAGCAGCTTAACCCACCCCTATGGCTACACCTTC.

V is TRBV7-8 and J is TRBJ1-2; TRBD1 matches 10 bases. CDR3 length: 15 amino acids. From germline, CDR1 is SGHVS and CDR2 FQNEAQ. The J segment lost 5 bases and the V segment lost 1 base, leaving 4 bases of the junction unmatched. DNA of the CDR3: TGTGCCAGCAGCTTAGTGGGACAGGGGCGGTATGGCTACACCTTC. Protein product: CASSLVGQGRYGYTF.